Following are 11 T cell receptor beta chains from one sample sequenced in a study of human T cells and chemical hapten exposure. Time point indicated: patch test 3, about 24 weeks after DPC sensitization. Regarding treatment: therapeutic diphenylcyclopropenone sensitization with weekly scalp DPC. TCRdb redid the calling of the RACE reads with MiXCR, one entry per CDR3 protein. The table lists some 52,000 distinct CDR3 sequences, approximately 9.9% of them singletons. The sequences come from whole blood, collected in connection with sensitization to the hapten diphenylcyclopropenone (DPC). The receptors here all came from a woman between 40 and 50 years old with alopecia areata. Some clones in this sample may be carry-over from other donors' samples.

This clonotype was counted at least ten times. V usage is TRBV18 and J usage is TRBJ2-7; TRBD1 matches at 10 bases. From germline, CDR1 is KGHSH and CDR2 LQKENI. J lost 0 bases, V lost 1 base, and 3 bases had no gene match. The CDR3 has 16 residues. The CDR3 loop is CASSPLGTGVSYEQYF. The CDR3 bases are TGTGCCAGCTCACCACTTGGGACAGGGGTCTCCTACGAGCAGTACTTC.

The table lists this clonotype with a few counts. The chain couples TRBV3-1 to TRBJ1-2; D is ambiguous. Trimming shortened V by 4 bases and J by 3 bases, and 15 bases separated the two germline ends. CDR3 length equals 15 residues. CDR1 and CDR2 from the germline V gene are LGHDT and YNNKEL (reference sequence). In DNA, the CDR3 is TGTGCCAGCAGCCCGGTTTGGCGCGTCGACTATGGCTACACCTTC. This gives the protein CASSPVWRVDYGYTF.

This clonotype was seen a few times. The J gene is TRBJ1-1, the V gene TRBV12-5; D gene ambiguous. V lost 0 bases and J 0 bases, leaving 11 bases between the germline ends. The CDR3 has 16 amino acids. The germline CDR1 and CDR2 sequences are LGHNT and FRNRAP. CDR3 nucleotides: TGTGCTAGTGGTTTGGTAAGGCAGAATATGAACACTGAAGCTTTCTTT. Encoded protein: CASGLVRQNMNTEAFF.

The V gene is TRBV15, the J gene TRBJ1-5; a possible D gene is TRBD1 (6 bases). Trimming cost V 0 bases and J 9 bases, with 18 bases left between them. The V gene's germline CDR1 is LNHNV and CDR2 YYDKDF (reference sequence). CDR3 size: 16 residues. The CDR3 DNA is TGTGCCACCAGCAGAGATAGGGCGGGGGCAGGTACGCCCCAGCATTTT. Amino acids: CATSRDRAGAGTPQHF.

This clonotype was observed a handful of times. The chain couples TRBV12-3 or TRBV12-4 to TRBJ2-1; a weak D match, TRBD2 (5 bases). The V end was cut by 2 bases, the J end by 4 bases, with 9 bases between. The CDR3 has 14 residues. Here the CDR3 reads CASSLFGGYNEQFF. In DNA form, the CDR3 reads TGTGCCAGCAGTTTATTTGGAGGTTACAATGAGCAGTTCTTC.

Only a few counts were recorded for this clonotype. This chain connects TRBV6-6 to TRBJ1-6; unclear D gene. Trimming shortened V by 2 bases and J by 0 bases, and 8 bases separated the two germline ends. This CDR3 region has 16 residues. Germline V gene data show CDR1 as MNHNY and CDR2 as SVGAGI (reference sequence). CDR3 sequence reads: CASSYGGSSYNSPLHF. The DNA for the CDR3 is TGTGCCAGCAGTTACGGCGGGAGCTCCTATAATTCACCCCTCCACTTT.

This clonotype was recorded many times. The CDR3 here is CASSVRGRDPTHYEQYF. The CDR3 DNA reads TGTGCCAGCAGCGTAAGGGGCCGAGACCCTACCCACTACGAGCAGTACTTC. The rearrangement uses TRBV9 and TRBJ2-7, with D perhaps TRBD1 (5 bases). Trimming removed 1 base from V and 3 bases from J, with 20 bases in between. This CDR3 has 17 residues. CDR1 SGDLS and CDR2 YYNGEE come from the germline V gene.

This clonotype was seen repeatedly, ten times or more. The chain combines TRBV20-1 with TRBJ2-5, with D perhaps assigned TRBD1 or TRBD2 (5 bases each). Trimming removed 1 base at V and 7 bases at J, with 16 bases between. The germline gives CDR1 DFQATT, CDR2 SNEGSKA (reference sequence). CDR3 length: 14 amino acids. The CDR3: CSARVFRDAGTQYF. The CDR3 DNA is TGCAGTGCTAGAGTTTTCCGGGACGCGGGGACCCAGTACTTC.

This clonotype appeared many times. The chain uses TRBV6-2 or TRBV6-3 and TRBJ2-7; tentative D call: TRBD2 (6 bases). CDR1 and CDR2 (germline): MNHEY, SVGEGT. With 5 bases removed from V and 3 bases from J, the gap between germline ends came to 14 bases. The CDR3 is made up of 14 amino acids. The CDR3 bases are TGTGCCAGCAGTGACCTGGGAGGATTCTACGAGCAGTACTTC. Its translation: CASSDLGGFYEQYF.

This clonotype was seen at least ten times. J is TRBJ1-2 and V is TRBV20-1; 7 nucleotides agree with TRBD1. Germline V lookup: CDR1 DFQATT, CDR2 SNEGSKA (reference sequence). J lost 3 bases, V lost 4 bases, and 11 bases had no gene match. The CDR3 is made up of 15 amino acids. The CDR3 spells CSATRSGGTDYGYTF. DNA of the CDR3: TGCAGTGCTACCCGTTCAGGGGGGACGGACTATGGCTACACCTTC.

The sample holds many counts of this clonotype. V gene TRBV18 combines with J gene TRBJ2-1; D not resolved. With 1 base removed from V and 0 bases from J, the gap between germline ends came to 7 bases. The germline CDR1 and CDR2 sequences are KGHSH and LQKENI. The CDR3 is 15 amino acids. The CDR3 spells CASSPRTSSYNEQFF. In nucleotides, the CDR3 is TGTGCCAGCTCACCACGGACCAGCTCCTACAATGAGCAGTTCTTC.